This TCR beta chain came from a study of T cell responses to AZD1222 COVID-19 vaccine. Data came from immunoSEQ multiplex PCR; TCRdb stores just in-frame clones and leaves some out. The sample yields more than 95,000 clones, roughly 84% seen once. Germline trimming cut 3 bases from V and 1 base from J; bases unmatched to any gene: 6. Germline V CDR1 and CDR2: MGHRA, YSYEKL. The CDR3 consists of 16 residues. Study-wide results and caveats: Most donors were white British, females outnumbered males, and clonal diversity was possibly underestimated. Reports indicate that nearly half of spike-specific TCRs are directed at unmutated variant regions.

In regard to this clone: What it binds is unknown.

The source was peripheral blood, collected 28 days after the second AZD1222 dose. The TCR was taken from an adult who received the AZD1222 COVID-19 vaccine. The chain uses TRBV4-1 and TRBJ1-3; 7 bases are shared with TRBD1. The CDR3: CASSQGQLRSGNTIYF. CDR3 sequence (DNA): TGCGCCAGCAGCCAGGGACAGCTACGATCTGGAAACACCATATATTTT.